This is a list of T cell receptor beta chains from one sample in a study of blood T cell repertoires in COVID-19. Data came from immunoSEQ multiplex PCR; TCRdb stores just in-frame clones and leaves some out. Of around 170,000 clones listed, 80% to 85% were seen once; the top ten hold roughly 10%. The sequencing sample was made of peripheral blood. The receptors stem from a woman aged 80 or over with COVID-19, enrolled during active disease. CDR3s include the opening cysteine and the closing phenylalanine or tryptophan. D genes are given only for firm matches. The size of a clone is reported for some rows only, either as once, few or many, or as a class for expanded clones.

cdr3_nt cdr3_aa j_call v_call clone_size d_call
TGTGCCAGCAGCAACAGGGGAGGCAATGAGCAGTTCTTC CASSNRGGNEQFF TRBJ2-1 TRBV7-8 once -
TGTGCCAGCAGTTGGGGCAGACCAGATACGCAGTATTTT CASSWGRPDTQYF TRBJ2-3 TRBV28 - -
TGCAGCGGGAATGGGTGGAAGGGGAATGAGCAGTTCTTC CSGNGWKGNEQFF TRBJ2-1 TRBV29-1 - -
TGTGCCAGCAGCTTAGTACAGGCCACTGAAGCTTTCTTT CASSLVQATEAFF TRBJ1-1 TRBV7-8 - -
TGTGCCAGCAGTCCCCTACCCGACACTGAAGCTTTCTTT CASSPLPDTEAFF TRBJ1-1 TRBV12-3/TRBV12-4 few -
TGTGCCAGTAGTAAAATTTCGGGGGTTCTAGTCCACACCGGGGAGCTGTTTTTT CASSKISGVLVHTGELFF TRBJ2-2 TRBV19 few -
TGTGCCTGGAGTCCCGGGACAGGTTATGGGACAGATACGCAGTATTTT CAWSPGTGYGTDTQYF TRBJ2-3 TRBV30 once TRBD1
TGCGCCAGCAGTCTACTAGAGCAAAATGAGCAGTTCTTC CASSLLEQNEQFF TRBJ2-1 TRBV5-1 - -
TGTGCCAGCAGTTTAGGGGCCGGGACAGGGGGCTACGAGCAGTACTTC CASSLGAGTGGYEQYF TRBJ2-7 TRBV27 - TRBD1
TGTGCCAGCAGCCTAGCGTACCCCTACGAGCAGTACTTC CASSLAYPYEQYF TRBJ2-7 TRBV3-1/TRBV3-2 - -
TGTGCCAGTAGTAGACAGGAAAAACTGTTTTTT CASSRQEKLFF TRBJ1-4 TRBV19 - -
TGTGCCAGCAGTTACTATGGCCCCAATGAGCAGTTCTTC CASSYYGPNEQFF TRBJ2-1 TRBV6-2/TRBV6-3 few -
TGTGCCAGCAGCACGGGACTAGCGGGTAACACAGATACGCAGTATTTT CASSTGLAGNTDTQYF TRBJ2-3 TRBV9 once TRBD2
TGTGCCAGCAGCTCCTCGCCCGGTAGTACAGATACGCAGTATTTT CASSSSPGSTDTQYF TRBJ2-3 TRBV7-6 - -
TGTGCCAGCTCCGGGACCGGGGGTAATTCACCCCTCCACTTT CASSGTGGNSPLHF TRBJ1-6 TRBV18 - -
TGTGCCAGCAGTTACCCGGACTACACAGATACGCAGTATTTT CASSYPDYTDTQYF TRBJ2-3 TRBV6-2/TRBV6-3 - -
TGTGCCAGCAGTTTAATTCCGAGTCAGCCCCAGCATTTT CASSLIPSQPQHF TRBJ1-5 TRBV6-5 once -
TGTGCCAGCAGTGAAGAACTAGGTTCTAAGGGTTCCGAGCAGTACTTC CASSEELGSKGSEQYF TRBJ2-7 TRBV6-1 - -
TGTGCCAGCTCAGCCGACAGCCCGCGGGATACGCAGTATTTT CASSADSPRDTQYF TRBJ2-3 TRBV18 - -
TGTGCCACCAGCAGAGATGAAGCGGACCTGAACACCGGGGAGCTGTTTTTT CATSRDEADLNTGELFF TRBJ2-2 TRBV15 - -
TGTGCCAGCAGCCCCCGGCAGGGGAGTTTCGACGAGCAGTACTTC CASSPRQGSFDEQYF TRBJ2-7 TRBV13 - -
TGTGCCAGCAGCTCCTCGGGACTAGCGGGGGATGCGGGGTTCTTC CASSSSGLAGDAGFF TRBJ2-1 TRBV5-4 - TRBD2
TGTGCCAGCAGACTCCTTGGACGGGAAGAAGCTTTCTTT CASRLLGREEAFF TRBJ1-1 TRBV6-5 - -
TGTGCCAGTAGAGGGCTAGCGGGAGGACAGAGCTCCTACAATGAGCAGTTCTTC CASRGLAGGQSSYNEQFF TRBJ2-1 TRBV19 once TRBD2
TGTGCCAGCAGTTTTCCCGGGACAGTAAACTACGAGCAGTACTTC CASSFPGTVNYEQYF TRBJ2-7 TRBV6-2/TRBV6-3 - TRBD1
TGTGCCAGCAGCGTAGGGCCGTCCAGGGACAGGGGTATACATCAGCCCCAGCATTTT CASSVGPSRDRGIHQPQHF TRBJ1-5 TRBV9 - TRBD1
TGTGCCAGCAGCTCGAAGTGGGAACGGGGGAGCAATCAGCCCCAGCATTTT CASSSKWERGSNQPQHF TRBJ1-5 TRBV5-5 - -
TGTGCCAGCTCACGTACTTTCTCCGGGACAGGGGCCTTCACAGATACGCAGTATTTT CASSRTFSGTGAFTDTQYF TRBJ2-3 TRBV18 - TRBD1
TGCAGCGTTGTCGCGCTAGCGGGAGTCACCTACGAGCAGTACTTC CSVVALAGVTYEQYF TRBJ2-7 TRBV29-1 - TRBD2
TGTGCCAGCAGCCAGGGCTCCTTCACAGATACGCAGTATTTT CASSQGSFTDTQYF TRBJ2-3 TRBV3-1/TRBV3-2 - -
TGCGCCAGCAGCCAGGGACTTACGAACACTGAAGCTTTCTTT CASSQGLTNTEAFF TRBJ1-1 TRBV4-1 - -
TGTGCCAGCAGTTTAGCAGAGGAGCAGTACTTC CASSLAEEQYF TRBJ2-7 TRBV12-3/TRBV12-4 - -
TGTGCCACCAGTGATTCTGGACAGGGAAGACAGCCCCAGCATTTT CATSDSGQGRQPQHF TRBJ1-5 TRBV24-1 - TRBD1
TGTGCCAGCAGTCAGGGACAGGGGTCCCACTACGAGCAGTACTTC CASSQGQGSHYEQYF TRBJ2-7 TRBV28 once TRBD1
TGTGCCAGCAGCTTGAGCAGGGAGGTCGTCAAAGCTTTCTTT CASSLSREVVKAFF TRBJ1-1 TRBV5-8 - -
TGTGCCAGCAGCTTGACCCGGGCTAGCGGGACCTACAATGAGCAGTTCTTC CASSLTRASGTYNEQFF TRBJ2-1 TRBV5-4 - TRBD2
TGTGCCAGCAGCTTAGCGGGAGTCCCAGATACGCAGTATTTT CASSLAGVPDTQYF TRBJ2-3 TRBV7-9 - -
TGTGCCAGTAGTCCCTGGCTAGCAGGAAGATACATTCAGTACTTC CASSPWLAGRYIQYF TRBJ2-4 TRBV19 - -
TGTGCCAGCAGCCAAGGCTTACTAGCGACCTACGAGCAGTACTTC CASSQGLLATYEQYF TRBJ2-7 TRBV3-1/TRBV3-2 - TRBD2
TGTGCCAGCAGTCCCCTTGTTGACAGGGCCTACAATGAGCAGTTCTTC CASSPLVDRAYNEQFF TRBJ2-1 TRBV6-2/TRBV6-3 - TRBD1
TGTGCCAGCAGCCAAGATCCGGGACTAGCGGAAGAAGAGACCCAGTACTTC CASSQDPGLAEEETQYF TRBJ2-5 TRBV4-2 - TRBD2
TGTGCCAGCGGAGGTGGGGGCGTCACTGAAGCTTTCTTT CASGGGGVTEAFF TRBJ1-1 TRBV6-5 - -
TGTGCCAGCAGCTCGGGACAGACCTACGAGCAGTACTTC CASSSGQTYEQYF TRBJ2-7 TRBV7-8 - TRBD1
TGTGCCAGCAGCTTCGAGGGACATAGCAATCAGCCCCAGCATTTT CASSFEGHSNQPQHF TRBJ1-5 TRBV7-2 - -
TGTGCCAGCAGCGGGGGCGGGGGGGCGGAAGATACGCAGTATTTT CASSGGGGAEDTQYF TRBJ2-3 TRBV9 - TRBD2
TGTGCCAGCAGCACCCATCCCGGGACAGTGAGCACAGATACGCAGTATTTT CASSTHPGTVSTDTQYF TRBJ2-3 TRBV11-2 once TRBD1
TGTGCCAGCAGACAACAGGGTATTCCAGAGACCCAGTACTTC CASRQQGIPETQYF TRBJ2-5 TRBV28 - -
TGTGCCAGCAGTTACTCGACTTTACAGGGGTCCTACGAGCAGTACTTC CASSYSTLQGSYEQYF TRBJ2-7 TRBV6-5 - TRBD1
- CASSSSTGTYEQYF TRBJ2-7 TRBV6-5 - -
TGTGCCAGTAGTATGGCGGTTGGAAACACCATATATTTT CASSMAVGNTIYF TRBJ1-3 TRBV19 - -
TGCGCCAGCAGCTCGCAGGGGACAGAAGAGACCCAGTACTTC CASSSQGTEETQYF TRBJ2-5 TRBV5-1 - TRBD1
TGTGCCACCAGCAGAGATCTGAACAGAGCCTACGAGCAGTACTTC CATSRDLNRAYEQYF TRBJ2-7 TRBV15 - -
TGTGCCAGCAGCCACGAACAGGGGACCTACGAGCAGTACTTC CASSHEQGTYEQYF TRBJ2-7 TRBV7-8 few TRBD1
TGTGCCTGGAGTAGATTACCGGGACTCTATGGCTACACCTTC CAWSRLPGLYGYTF TRBJ1-2 TRBV30 - -
TGTGCCAGCAGCTCCGTCCCGGGACTACCCTCCTACGAGCAGTACTTC CASSSVPGLPSYEQYF TRBJ2-7 TRBV11-2 - TRBD2